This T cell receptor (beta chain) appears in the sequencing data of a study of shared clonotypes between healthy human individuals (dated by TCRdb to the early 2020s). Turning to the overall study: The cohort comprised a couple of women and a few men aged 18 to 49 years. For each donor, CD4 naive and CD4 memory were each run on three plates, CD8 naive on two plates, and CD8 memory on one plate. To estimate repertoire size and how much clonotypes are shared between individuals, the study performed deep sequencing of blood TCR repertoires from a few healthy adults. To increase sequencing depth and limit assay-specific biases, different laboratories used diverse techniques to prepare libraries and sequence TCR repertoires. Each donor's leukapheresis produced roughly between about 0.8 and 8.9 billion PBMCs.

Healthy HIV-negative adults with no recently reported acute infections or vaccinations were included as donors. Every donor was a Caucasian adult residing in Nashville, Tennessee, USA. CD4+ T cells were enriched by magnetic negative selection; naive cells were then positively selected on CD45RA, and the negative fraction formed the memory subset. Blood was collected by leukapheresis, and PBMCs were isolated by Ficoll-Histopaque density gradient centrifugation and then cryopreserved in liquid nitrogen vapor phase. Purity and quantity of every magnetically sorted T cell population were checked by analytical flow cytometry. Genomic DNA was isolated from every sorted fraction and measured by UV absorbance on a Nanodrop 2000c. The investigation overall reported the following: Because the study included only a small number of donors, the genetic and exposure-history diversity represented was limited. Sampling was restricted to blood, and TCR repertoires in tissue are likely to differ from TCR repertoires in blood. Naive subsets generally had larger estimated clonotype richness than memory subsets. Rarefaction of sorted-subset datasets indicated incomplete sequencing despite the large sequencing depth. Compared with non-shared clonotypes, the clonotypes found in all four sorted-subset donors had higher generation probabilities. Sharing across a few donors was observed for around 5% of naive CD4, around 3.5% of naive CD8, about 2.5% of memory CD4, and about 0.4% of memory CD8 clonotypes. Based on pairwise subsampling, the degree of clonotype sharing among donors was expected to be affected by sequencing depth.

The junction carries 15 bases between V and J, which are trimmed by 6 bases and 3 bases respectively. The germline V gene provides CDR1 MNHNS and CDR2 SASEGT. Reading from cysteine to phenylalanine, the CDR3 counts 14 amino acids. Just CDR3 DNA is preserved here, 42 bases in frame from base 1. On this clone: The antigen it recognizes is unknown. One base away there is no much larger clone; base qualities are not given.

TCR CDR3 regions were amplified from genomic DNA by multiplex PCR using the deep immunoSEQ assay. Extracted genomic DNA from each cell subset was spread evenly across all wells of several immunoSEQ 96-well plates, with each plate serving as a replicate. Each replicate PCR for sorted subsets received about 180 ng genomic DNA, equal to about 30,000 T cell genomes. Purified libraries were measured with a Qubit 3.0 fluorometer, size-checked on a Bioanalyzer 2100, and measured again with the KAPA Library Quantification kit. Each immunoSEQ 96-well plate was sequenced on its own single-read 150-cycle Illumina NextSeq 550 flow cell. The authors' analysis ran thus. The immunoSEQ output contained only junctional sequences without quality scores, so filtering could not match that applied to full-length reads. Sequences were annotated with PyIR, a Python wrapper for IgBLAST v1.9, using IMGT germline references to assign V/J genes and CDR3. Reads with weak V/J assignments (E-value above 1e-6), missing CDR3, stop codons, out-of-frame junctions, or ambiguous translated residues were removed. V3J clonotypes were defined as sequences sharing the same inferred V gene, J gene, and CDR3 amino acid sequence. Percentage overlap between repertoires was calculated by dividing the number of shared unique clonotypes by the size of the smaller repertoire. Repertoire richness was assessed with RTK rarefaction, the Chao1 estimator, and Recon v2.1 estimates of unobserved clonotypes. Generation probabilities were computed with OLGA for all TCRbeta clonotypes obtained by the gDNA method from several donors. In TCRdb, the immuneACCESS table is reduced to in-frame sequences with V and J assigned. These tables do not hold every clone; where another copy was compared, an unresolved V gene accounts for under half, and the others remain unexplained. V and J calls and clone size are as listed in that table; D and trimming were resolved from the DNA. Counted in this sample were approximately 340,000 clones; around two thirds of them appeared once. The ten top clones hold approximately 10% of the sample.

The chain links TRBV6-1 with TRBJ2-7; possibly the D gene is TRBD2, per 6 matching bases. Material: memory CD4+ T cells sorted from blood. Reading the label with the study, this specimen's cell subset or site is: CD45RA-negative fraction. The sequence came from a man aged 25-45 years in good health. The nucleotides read TGTGCCAGCAGCGCAGCGGGTCTGGGCTACGAGCAGTACTTC. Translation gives CASSAAGLGYEQYF.